Listed here are 23 T cell receptor beta chains from one sample, sequenced in a study of CXCR3-negative and CXCR3-positive naive CD8 T cells. General study results and limits: Hydrophobicity of TRB CDR3s was greater in CXCR3-positive naive cells than in CXCR3-negative naive cells.

UMI-labeled TRB cDNA libraries were prepared by 5' RACE. From its re-call of the 5' RACE reads, TCRdb lists each CDR3 protein once, without DNA. The sample data list roughly 59,000 distinct CDR3 sequences. Antigen specificity for these receptors is unknown. Sequencing used naive CXCR3+ CD8+ T cells from blood. Noted subset: CD45RO-CCR7+CD27+CD95- naive CD8+ T cells expressing CXCR3 (TNR3+). The receptors originated from a human donor in good health. Some clones in this sample may be carry-over from other donors' samples.

The chain joins TRBV25-1 to TRBJ2-7; absent DNA, TCRdb's TRBD2 call cannot be checked. From germline, CDR1 is MGHDK and CDR2 SYGVNS. The CDR3 has 13 residues. Here the CDR3 reads CASSPGLLYEQYF.

The V and J genes are TRBV7-8 and TRBJ2-5; TCRdb reports TRBD1, a call that lacks DNA to check it against. Germline CDR1 SGHVS, CDR2 FQNEAQ. CDR3 length: 16 residues. CDR3 loop: CASSRTGGRSQETQYF.

The V call is TRBV27, the J call TRBJ2-3; TCRdb selects TRBD1, and the lack of DNA leaves this call unchecked. The CDR3 length is 19 residues. Looked up from germline, CDR1 is MNHEY and CDR2 is SMNVEV (reference sequence). Here the CDR3 reads CASSLGLPGTQLGGDTQYF.

The chain carries TRBV6-5 and TRBJ2-2; the TCRdb call, TRBD2, lacks DNA for checking. Germline-derived CDR1 and CDR2 are MNHEY and SVGAGI. This CDR3 comprises 17 residues. The CDR3 protein is CASSYSRPGLGTGELFF.

The rearrangement links TRBV3-1 to TRBJ2-1; the D gene TCRdb calls, TRBD2, cannot be checked with no DNA. The CDR3 runs to 16 residues. The germline gives CDR1 LGHDT, CDR2 YNNKEL (reference sequence). The CDR3 sequence: CASSLGSGGRYNEQFF.

The rearrangement uses TRBV5-1 and TRBJ2-7; without DNA, the TCRdb call of TRBD1 cannot be checked. Germline CDR1 and CDR2: SGHRS and YFSETQ. The CDR3 has 14 residues. CDR3 sequence reads: CASSLETDFYEQYF.

V is TRBV29-1 and J is TRBJ2-2; TCRdb outputs TRBD1, but without DNA this stays unchecked. This CDR3 region has 16 residues. Per the germline V gene, CDR1 is SQVTM and CDR2 is ANQGSEA. The CDR3 spells CSVWISTAINTGELFF.

This chain uses TRBV11-1 with TRBJ2-3; checking the TCRdb D call of TRBD1 is not possible without DNA. This CDR3 region has 15 residues. CDR1 and CDR2 from the germline V gene are SGHAT and FQDESV (reference sequence). This CDR3 is CASSKTGTGHATQYF.

The chain employs TRBV29-1 and TRBJ2-7; TCRdb designates TRBD1, a call that cannot be tested without DNA. This CDR3 is built from 15 residues. CDR1 is SQVTM and CDR2 is ANQGSEA in the germline V gene. The CDR3 loop is CSVGAGGTASYEQYF.

The J gene is TRBJ2-7, the V gene TRBV28; TCRdb picks TRBD1, but there is no DNA to check that call. CDR1 MDHEN and CDR2 SYDVKM come from the germline V gene. This CDR3 is built from 15 residues. The CDR3 region is CASSPPGDRFYEQYF. Together with reference TRBV28 and TRBJ2-7, the CDR3 gives the full variable domain: DVKVTQSSRYLVKRTGEKVFLECVQDMDHENMFWYRQDPGLGLRLIYFSYDVKMKEKGDIPEGYSVSREKKERFSLILESASTNQTSMYLCASSPPGDRFYEQYFGPGTRLTVT.

V usage is TRBV6-6 and J usage is TRBJ2-5; TCRdb selects TRBD1, and the lack of DNA leaves this call unchecked. The CDR3 is 12 residues long. The germline CDR1 and CDR2 sequences are MNHNY and SVGAGI (reference sequence). CDR3 sequence: CASSSGVGTQYF.

The V gene is TRBV5-6, the J gene TRBJ2-2; TCRdb's assignment of TRBD1 cannot be checked, as there is no DNA. This CDR3 has 15 residues. The germline V gene has CDR1 SGHDT and CDR2 YYEEEE. CDR3 sequence: CASSTRDRGQEELFF.

J is TRBJ2-3 and V is TRBV4-1; the TRBD1 assignment by TCRdb is unverifiable without DNA. The CDR3 sequence is 15 residues long. The germline V gene encodes CDR1 MGHRA and CDR2 YSYEKL. CDR3 residues: CASSLAGDSTDTQYF.

CDR3 protein: CAVTPVQGPPITGELFF. This chain links TRBV7-6 with TRBJ2-2; TCRdb's D gene call, TRBD1, goes unchecked for lack of DNA. The germline V gene has CDR1 SGHVS and CDR2 FNYEAQ. The CDR3 spans 17 residues.

This chain uses TRBV12-3 or TRBV12-4 with TRBJ2-1; checking the TCRdb D call of TRBD2 is not possible without DNA. CDR3 length: 17 residues. The CDR3 spells CASSPRTVSPPYNEQFF.

The chain is built from TRBV29-1 and TRBJ2-7; lacking DNA, the TRBD1 call made by TCRdb goes unchecked. Germline CDR1 reads SQVTM; CDR2 reads ANQGSEA. The CDR3 spans 12 residues. The CDR3: CSVLAGEREQYF.

The chain employs TRBV27 and TRBJ2-2; TCRdb picks TRBD1, but there is no DNA to check that call. The germline V gene encodes CDR1 MNHEY and CDR2 SMNVEV (reference sequence). The length of the CDR3 is 15 residues. This CDR3 reads CASSATGGSTGELFF.

The rearrangement links TRBV29-1 to TRBJ2-7. The CDR3 has 12 amino acids. Looked up from germline, CDR1 is SQVTM and CDR2 is ANQGSEA. The CDR3: CSVVLGFYEQYF.

The rearrangement joins TRBV18 to TRBJ1-4; the TCRdb D gene call, TRBD1, has no DNA to confirm it. Germline loops: CDR1 KGHSH, CDR2 LQKENI. This CDR3 contains 17 residues. CDR3 sequence: CASSPDFGQENNEKLFF.

The rearrangement joins TRBV5-1 to TRBJ2-7. CDR1 and CDR2 from the germline V gene are SGHRS and YFSETQ. The CDR3 totals 15 residues. This CDR3 is CASSPFDLGPYEQYF.

The genes are TRBV11-2 and TRBJ2-5. Germline assignment: CDR1 SGHAT and CDR2 FQNNGV. The CDR3 is made up of 15 amino acids. CDR3 sequence: CASSFGRSSGETQYF.

The chain combines TRBV14 with TRBJ2-2. This CDR3 is built from 13 residues. Germline assignment: CDR1 SGHDN and CDR2 FVKESK. CDR3 loop: CASSQYQSGELFF.

This chain links TRBV29-1 with TRBJ2-2; without DNA, the TCRdb call of TRBD1 cannot be checked. CDR1 is SQVTM, CDR2 ANQGSEA, per germline. The CDR3 length is 12 residues. CDR3: CSVAQGFGELFF.